This T cell receptor (beta chain) was captured by sequencing in a study of shared clonotypes between healthy human individuals. Findings of the study overall: Enrolling few donors narrowed the genetic and exposure-history diversity that was represented.

Donors comprised only Caucasian adults living in Nashville, Tennessee. Trimming removed 5 bases from V and 4 bases from J; junction bases left unmatched: 7. The germline V gene has CDR1 SEHNR and CDR2 FQNEAQ (reference sequence). The CDR3 has 16 amino acids. About this clone: The antigen remains unidentified.

Original data processing: Owing to the provision of junction-only sequences devoid of quality scores by immunoSEQ, filtering differed. TCRdb's table, derived via immunoSEQ multiplex PCR, lists solely in-frame clones and lacks some. V and J calls and clone size are copied from that table; D and trimming were computed from the DNA. The sample contains approximately 510,000 clones, 79% of which appear only once. This TCR was sampled from a middle-aged woman in good health. Some clones in this sample may be carry-over from other donors' samples. Sequencing was carried out using PBMCs. This chain connects TRBV7-9 to TRBJ2-2; 10 nucleotides agree with TRBD1. CDR3 in amino acids: CASSGPGQGPTGELFF. The CDR3 nucleotides are TGTGCCAGCAGCGGACCGGGACAGGGGCCCACCGGGGAGCTGTTTTTT.